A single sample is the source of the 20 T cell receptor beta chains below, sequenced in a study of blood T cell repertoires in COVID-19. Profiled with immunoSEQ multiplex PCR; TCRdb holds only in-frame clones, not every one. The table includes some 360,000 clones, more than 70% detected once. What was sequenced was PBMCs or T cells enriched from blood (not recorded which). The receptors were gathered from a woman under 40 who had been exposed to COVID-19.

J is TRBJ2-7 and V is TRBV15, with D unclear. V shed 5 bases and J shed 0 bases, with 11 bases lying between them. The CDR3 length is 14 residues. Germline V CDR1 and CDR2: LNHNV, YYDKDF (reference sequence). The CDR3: CATSPSRSSYEQYF. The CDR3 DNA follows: TGTGCCACCAGCCCCTCCCGGAGCTCCTACGAGCAGTACTTC.

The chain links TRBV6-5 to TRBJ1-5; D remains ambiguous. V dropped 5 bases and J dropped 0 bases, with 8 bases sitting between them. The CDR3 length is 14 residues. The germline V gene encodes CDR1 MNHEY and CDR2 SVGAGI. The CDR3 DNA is TGTGCCAGCAGTCGTGAGTATAGCAATCAGCCCCAGCATTTT. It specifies CASSREYSNQPQHF.

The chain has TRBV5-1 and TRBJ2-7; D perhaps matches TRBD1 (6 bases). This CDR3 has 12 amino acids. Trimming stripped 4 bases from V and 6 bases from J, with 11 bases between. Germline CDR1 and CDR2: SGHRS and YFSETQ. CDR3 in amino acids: CASSEGEFEQYF. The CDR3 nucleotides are TGCGCCAGCAGCGAGGGGGAGTTCGAGCAGTACTTC.

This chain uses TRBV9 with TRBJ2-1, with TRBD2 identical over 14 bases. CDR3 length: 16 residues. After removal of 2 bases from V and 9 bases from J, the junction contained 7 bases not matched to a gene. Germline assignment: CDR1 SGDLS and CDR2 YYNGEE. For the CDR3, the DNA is TGTGCCAGCAGCGTGGGACTAGCGGGAGTCGGAGTTGAGCAGTTCTTC. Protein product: CASSVGLAGVGVEQFF.

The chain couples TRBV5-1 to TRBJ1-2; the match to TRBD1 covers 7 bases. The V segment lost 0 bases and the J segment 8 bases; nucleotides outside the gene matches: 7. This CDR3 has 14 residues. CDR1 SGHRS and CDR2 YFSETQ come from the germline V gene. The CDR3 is CASSLGQGGLGYTF. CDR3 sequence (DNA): TGCGCCAGCAGCTTGGGACAGGGTGGGCTCGGCTACACCTTC.

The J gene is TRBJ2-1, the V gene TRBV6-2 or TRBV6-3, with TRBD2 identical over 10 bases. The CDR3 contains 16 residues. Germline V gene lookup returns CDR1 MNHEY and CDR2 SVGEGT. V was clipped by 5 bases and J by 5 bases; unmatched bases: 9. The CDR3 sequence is CASSTSGRAPHNEQFF. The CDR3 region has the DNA TGTGCCAGCAGTACGAGCGGGAGGGCCCCCCACAATGAGCAGTTCTTC.

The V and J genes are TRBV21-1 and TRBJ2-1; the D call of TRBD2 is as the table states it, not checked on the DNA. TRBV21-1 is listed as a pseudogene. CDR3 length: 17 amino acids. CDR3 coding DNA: TGTGCCAGCAGCAAAGCTAATAGCGGGAGGTCCTACAATGAGCAGTTCTTC. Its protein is CASSKANSGRSYNEQFF.

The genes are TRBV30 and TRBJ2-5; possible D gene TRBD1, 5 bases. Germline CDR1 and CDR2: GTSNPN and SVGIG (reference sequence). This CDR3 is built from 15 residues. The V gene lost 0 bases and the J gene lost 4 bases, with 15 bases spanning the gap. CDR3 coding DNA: TGTGCCTGGAGTGTTTGGGGCGACCTGAGAGAGACCCAGTACTTC. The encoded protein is CAWSVWGDLRETQYF.

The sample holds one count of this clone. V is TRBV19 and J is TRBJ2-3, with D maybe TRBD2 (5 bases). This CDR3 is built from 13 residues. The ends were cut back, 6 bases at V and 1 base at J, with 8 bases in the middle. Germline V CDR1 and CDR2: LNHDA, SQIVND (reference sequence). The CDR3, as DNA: TGTGCCAGTAGGAAGGAGGGCACAGATACGCAGTATTTT. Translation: CASRKEGTDTQYF.

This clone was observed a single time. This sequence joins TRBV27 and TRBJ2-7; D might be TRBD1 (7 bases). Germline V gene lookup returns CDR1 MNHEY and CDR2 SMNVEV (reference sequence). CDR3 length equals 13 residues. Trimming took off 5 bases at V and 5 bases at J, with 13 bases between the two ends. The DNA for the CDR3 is TGTGCCAGCAGTCTACAGGGGAGGAACGAGCAGTACTTC. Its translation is CASSLQGRNEQYF.

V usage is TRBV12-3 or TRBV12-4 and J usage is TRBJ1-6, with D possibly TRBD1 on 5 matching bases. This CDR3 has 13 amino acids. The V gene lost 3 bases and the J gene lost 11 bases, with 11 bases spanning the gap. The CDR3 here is CASSFMEGTPLHF. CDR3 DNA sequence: TGTGCCAGCAGTTTTATGGAGGGGACACCCCTCCACTTT.

This CDR3 reads CASSPSGDSYNEQFF. CDR3 DNA sequence: TGTGCCAGCTCTCCTAGCGGGGACTCCTACAATGAGCAGTTCTTC. The V call is TRBV18, the J call TRBJ2-1; 9 bases are a match to TRBD2. The germline gives CDR1 KGHSH, CDR2 LQKENI. With V trimmed by 6 bases and J by 0 bases, 3 bases remained unmatched. The CDR3 totals 15 residues.

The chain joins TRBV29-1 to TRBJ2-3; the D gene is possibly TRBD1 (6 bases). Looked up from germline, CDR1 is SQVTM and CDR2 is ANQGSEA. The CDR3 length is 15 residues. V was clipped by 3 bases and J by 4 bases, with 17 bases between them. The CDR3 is CSVEGHREYADTQYF. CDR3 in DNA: TGCAGCGTTGAGGGGCACAGGGAGTACGCAGATACGCAGTATTTT.

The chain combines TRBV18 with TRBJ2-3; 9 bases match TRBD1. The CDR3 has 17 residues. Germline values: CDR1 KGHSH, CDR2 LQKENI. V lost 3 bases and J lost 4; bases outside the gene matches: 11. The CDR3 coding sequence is TGTGCCAGCTCACCGACCTTGGGACAGGGTAGCGCAGATACGCAGTATTTT. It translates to CASSPTLGQGSADTQYF. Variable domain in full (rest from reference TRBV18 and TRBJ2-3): NAGVMQNPRHLVRRRGQEARLRCSPMKGHSHVYWYRQLPEEGLKFMVYLQKENIIDESGMPKERFSAEFPKEGPSILRIQQVVRGDSAAYFCASSPTLGQGSADTQYFGPGTRLTVL.

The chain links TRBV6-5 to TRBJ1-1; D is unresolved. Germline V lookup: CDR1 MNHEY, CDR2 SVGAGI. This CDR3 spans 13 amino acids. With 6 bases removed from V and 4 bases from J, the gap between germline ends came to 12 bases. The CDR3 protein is CASRTRGGTEAFF. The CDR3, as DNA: TGTGCCAGCAGGACCCGGGGTGGCACTGAAGCTTTCTTT.

CDR3: CASSPAGTAVGGYTF. CDR3 nucleotide sequence: TGTGCCAGCAGCCCCGCCGGGACAGCAGTCGGAGGCTACACCTTC. The genes are TRBV28 and TRBJ1-2; 7 bases are shared with TRBD1. The CDR3 totals 15 residues. CDR1 is MDHEN, CDR2 SYDVKM, per germline. The trim removed 6 bases at V and 8 bases at J, leaving 15 bases unmatched.

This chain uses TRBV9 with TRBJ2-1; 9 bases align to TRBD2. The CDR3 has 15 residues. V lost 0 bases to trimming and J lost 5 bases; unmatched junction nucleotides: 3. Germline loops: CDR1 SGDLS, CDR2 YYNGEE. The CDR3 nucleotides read TGTGCCAGCAGCGTAGGGGCTAGCGGGGACAATGAGCAGTTCTTC. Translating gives CASSVGASGDNEQFF. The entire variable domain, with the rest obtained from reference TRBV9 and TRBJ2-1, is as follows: DSGVTQTPKHLITATGQRVTLRCSPRSGDLSVYWYQQSLDQGLQFLIQYYNGEERAKGNILERFSAQQFPDLHSELNLSSLELGDSALYFCASSVGASGDNEQFFGPGTRLTVL.

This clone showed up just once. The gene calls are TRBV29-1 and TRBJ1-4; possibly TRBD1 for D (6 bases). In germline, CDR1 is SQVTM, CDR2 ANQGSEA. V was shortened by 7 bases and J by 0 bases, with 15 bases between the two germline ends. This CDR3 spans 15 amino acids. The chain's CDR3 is CSGSGGVATNEKLFF. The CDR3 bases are TGCAGCGGTTCTGGGGGCGTAGCAACTAATGAAAAACTGTTTTTT.

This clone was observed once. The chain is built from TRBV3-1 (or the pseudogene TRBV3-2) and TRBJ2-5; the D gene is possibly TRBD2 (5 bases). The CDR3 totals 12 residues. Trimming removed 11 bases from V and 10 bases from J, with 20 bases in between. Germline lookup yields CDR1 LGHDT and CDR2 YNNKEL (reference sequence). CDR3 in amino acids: CASSRGARGQYF. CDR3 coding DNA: TGTGCCTCCAGCCGAGGTGCACGGGGCCAGTACTTC.

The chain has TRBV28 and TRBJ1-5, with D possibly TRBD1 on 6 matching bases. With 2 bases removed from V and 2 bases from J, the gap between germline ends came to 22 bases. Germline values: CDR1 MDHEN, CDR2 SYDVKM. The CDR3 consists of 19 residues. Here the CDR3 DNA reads TGTGCCAGCAGTTTAGACGAGGGTGTCCCTGCAGGGGGCAATCAGCCCCAGCATTTT. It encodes CASSLDEGVPAGGNQPQHF.